These 22 T cell receptor beta chains were all obtained from the same sample, sequenced in a study of T cells in Graves' hyperthyroidism and ophthalmopathy. Amplification targeted TCR beta CDR3 regions from RNA transcripts. The HTBI primer set drove a first-round RT-PCR of the TCR CDR3. Via MiXCR, TCRdb re-called the multiplex PCR reads, giving one row per CDR3 protein. The sample yields approximately 300,000 distinct CDR3 sequences, approximately 15% seen once. Material for sequencing was blood. Every receptor here comes from an older woman with Graves' ophthalmopathy.

This CDR3 is CSARAGSGELFF. CDR3 DNA sequence: TGCAGTGCTAGAGCCGGATCCGGGGAGCTGTTTTTT. The rearrangement joins TRBV20-1 to TRBJ2-2; D is uncertain. The germline V gene has CDR1 DFQATT and CDR2 SNEGSKA (reference sequence). This CDR3 is 12 amino acids long. Between the trimmed V and J ends, which lost 1 base and 6 bases, there was a span of 6 bases.

Many counts were recorded for this clonotype. An end of the junction does not agree with germline; a read error may underlie this. The V and J genes are TRBV5-1 and TRBJ1-1; maybe TRBD1 (5 bases). Germline V gene lookup returns CDR1 SGHRS and CDR2 YFSETQ. The CDR3 consists of 14 residues. This CDR3 reads CASSLEGRGTEAFF. The DNA for the CDR3 is TGTGCCAGCAGTTTAGAGGGTCGGGGGACTGAAGCTTTCTTT.

The chain links TRBV4-1 to TRBJ1-3, with D unclear. The CDR3 sequence is 16 residues long. Germline assignment: CDR1 MGHRA and CDR2 YSYEKL. V was clipped by 1 base and J by 0 bases, with 10 bases between them. The CDR3 is CASSQVFRSSGNTIYF. CDR3 DNA: TGCGCCAGCAGCCAAGTGTTTCGTAGCTCTGGAAACACCATATATTTT.

This clonotype was found a few times. The chain recombines TRBV7-2 with TRBJ1-5; D is ambiguous. CDR3 size: 13 residues. Trimming left V 5 bases short and J 4 bases short, with 9 bases between. From germline, CDR1 is SGHTA and CDR2 FQGNSA. CDR3 DNA sequence: TGTGCCAGCAGCCAAGTTAGGAATCAGCCCCAGCATTTT. Its translation is CASSQVRNQPQHF.

Many counts were recorded for this clonotype. The gene calls are TRBV18 and TRBJ1-5; TRBD1 might be the D (6 bases). V shed 3 bases and J shed 0 bases, with 9 bases lying between them. This CDR3 comprises 15 residues. Looked up from germline, CDR1 is KGHSH and CDR2 is LQKENI. The CDR3 loop is CASSPGQHSNQPQHF. The CDR3 nucleotides are TGTGCCAGCTCACCCGGACAGCATAGCAATCAGCCCCAGCATTTT.

This clonotype showed up just a few times. The chain recombines TRBV19 with TRBJ2-2, with D possibly matching TRBD1 (6 bases). V lost 6 bases to trimming and J lost 3 bases, with 14 bases between them. CDR1 and CDR2 from the germline V gene are LNHDA and SQIVND (reference sequence). The CDR3 consists of 15 residues. This chain's CDR3 is CASRRGSGDTGELFF. As DNA, the CDR3 is TGTGCCAGTAGAAGGGGGTCGGGTGACACCGGGGAGCTGTTTTTT. Using reference TRBV19 and TRBJ2-2 for the parts outside the CDR3, the full variable domain is DGGITQSPKYLFRKEGQNVTLSCEQNLNHDAMYWYRQDPGQGLRLIYYSQIVNDFQKGDIAEGYSVSREKKESFPLTVTSAQKNPTAFYLCASRRGSGDTGELFFGEGSRLTVL.

The sample holds many counts of this clonotype. This sequence joins TRBV28 and TRBJ2-2; D is uncertain. Germline lookup yields CDR1 MDHEN and CDR2 SYDVKM. The CDR3 is 13 amino acids. The V end was cut by 2 bases, the J end by 0 bases, with 1 base between. This CDR3 is CASSLPNTGELFF. In nucleotides, the CDR3 is TGTGCCAGCAGTTTACCGAACACCGGGGAGCTGTTTTTT. Full variable domain (outside the CDR3, taken from reference TRBV28 and TRBJ2-2): DVKVTQSSRYLVKRTGEKVFLECVQDMDHENMFWYRQDPGLGLRLIYFSYDVKMKEKGDIPEGYSVSREKKERFSLILESASTNQTSMYLCASSLPNTGELFFGEGSRLTVL.

The chain links TRBV7-9 to TRBJ2-1; 10 positions agree with TRBD2. V trimming: 4 bases; J trimming: 6 bases; junction bases outside the gene matches: 6. The CDR3 runs 15 residues. CDR1 SEHNR and CDR2 FQNEAQ come from the germline V gene (reference sequence). The CDR3 DNA is TGTGCCAGCAGCTCGGGACTAGCGCTACTCAATGAGCAGTTCTTC. It translates to CASSSGLALLNEQFF.

In this sample, this clonotype turned up many times. The chain uses TRBV7-9 and TRBJ1-2; D remains ambiguous. Germline V gene sequence: CDR1 SEHNR, CDR2 FQNEAQ (reference sequence). V dropped 3 bases and J dropped 4 bases, with 6 bases sitting between them. The CDR3 extends over 12 amino acids. The CDR3 DNA reads as TGTGCCAGCAGCTTGACGACCTATGGCTACACCTTC. Translated: CASSLTTYGYTF.

The V and J genes are TRBV4-2 and TRBJ2-7; TRBD2 aligns across 7 bases. Germline loops: CDR1 LGHNA, CDR2 YNFKEQ. This CDR3 has 15 amino acids. V trimming: 2 bases; J trimming: 2 bases; junction bases outside the gene matches: 6. CDR3 coding DNA: TGTGCCAGCAGCCAACGAGCTAGCGGCCCCTACGAGCAGTACTTC. Protein sequence: CASSQRASGPYEQYF.

The rearrangement uses TRBV19 and TRBJ1-1; tentative D call: TRBD1 (5 bases). The germline V and J ends were trimmed by 2 bases and 1 base, with 17 bases remaining between them. Germline values: CDR1 LNHDA, CDR2 SQIVND (reference sequence). The CDR3 consists of 17 residues. CDR3 DNA: TGTGCCAGTAGTATAAGATTCGGGGGACGGGGGAACACTGAAGCTTTCTTT. It yields the protein CASSIRFGGRGNTEAFF.

In its sample, this clonotype was seen a few times. The chain carries TRBV5-5 and TRBJ2-1, with 14 positions matching TRBD2. The ends lost 2 bases at V and 9 bases at J; junction bases unmatched: 4. This CDR3 is built from 15 residues. Per germline, CDR1 SGHKS and CDR2 YYEKEE (reference sequence). The CDR3 spells CASSFGTSGSGEQFF. The DNA of the CDR3 is TGTGCCAGCAGCTTTGGGACTAGCGGGAGTGGTGAGCAGTTCTTC.

V usage is TRBV6-1 and J usage is TRBJ2-6; the D is unclear. The CDR3 spans 16 residues. Trimming took 8 bases from V and 0 from J, leaving 14 bases between them. CDR1 is MNHNS, CDR2 SASEGT, per germline. Written as DNA, the CDR3 is TGTGCCAGCTTTCGAGGAGTGGGCTCTGGGGCCAACGTCCTGACTTTC. Residues: CASFRGVGSGANVLTF.

There are many counts of this clonotype. The chain carries TRBV5-1 and TRBJ2-1; 8 bases are shared with TRBD1. The CDR3 is made up of 14 amino acids. Germline V gene data show CDR1 as SGHRS and CDR2 as YFSETQ. Losses at the gene ends were 3 bases for V and 7 bases for J; bases not matched to a gene: 6. CDR3: CASSSGTGWNEQFF. The CDR3 bases are TGCGCCAGCAGCTCTGGGACAGGTTGGAATGAGCAGTTCTTC. Using reference TRBV5-1 and TRBJ2-1 for the parts outside the CDR3, the full variable domain is KAGVTQTPRYLIKTRGQQVTLSCSPISGHRSVSWYQQTPGQGLQFLFEYFSETQRNKGNFPGRFSGRQFSNSRSEMNVSTLELGDSALYLCASSSGTGWNEQFFGPGTRLTVL.

This clonotype was counted between two and nine times. V gene TRBV27 combines with J gene TRBJ2-7; 9 bases are shared with TRBD2. V was pared by 0 bases and J by 2 bases, with 2 bases of the junction left unmatched. Germline loops: CDR1 MNHEY, CDR2 SMNVEV (reference sequence). This CDR3 region has 15 residues. The CDR3 spells CASSLSPSGTYEQYF. The CDR3 DNA is TGTGCCAGCAGTTTATCTCCTAGCGGGACCTACGAGCAGTACTTC.

This clonotype was seen many times. The chain employs TRBV20-1 and TRBJ2-5, with TRBD2 matching over 12 bases. The CDR3 consists of 18 residues. Germline CDR1 and CDR2: DFQATT and SNEGSKA (reference sequence). Trimming removed 0 bases from V and 4 bases from J; junction bases left unmatched: 12. The CDR3 coding sequence is TGCAGTGCTAGAGATCAGGGGGTTGGACTAGCGGGGCGAGAGACCCAGTACTTC. This codes for CSARDQGVGLAGRETQYF.

This clonotype was counted ten times or more. The chain combines TRBV3-1 with TRBJ2-7; D is possibly TRBD2 (5 bases). Germline lookup yields CDR1 LGHDT and CDR2 YNNKEL (reference sequence). The CDR3 length is 15 residues. The germline V and J ends were trimmed by 1 base and 6 bases, with 16 bases remaining between them. CDR3 nucleotide sequence: TGTGCCAGCAGCCAAGCGTCGGGATTCAATACCGAGCAGTACTTC. Its translation is CASSQASGFNTEQYF.

The rearrangement links TRBV12-3 or TRBV12-4 to TRBJ1-6; unclear D gene. Trimming took 0 bases from V and 7 from J, leaving 7 bases between them. CDR3 length equals 14 residues. The CDR3 region is CASSLAGLNSPLHF. CDR3 bases: TGTGCCAGCAGTTTAGCCGGGCTGAATTCACCCCTCCACTTT.

This clonotype has a count of ten or more. CDR3 protein: CSARAGLASVSGHTGELFF. Written as DNA, the CDR3 is TGCAGTGCTAGAGCTGGACTAGCATCCGTTTCAGGGCACACCGGGGAGCTGTTTTTT. The rearrangement links TRBV20-1 to TRBJ2-2, with TRBD2 matching over 8 bases. Unmatched junction bases numbered 16, after V lost 1 base and J lost 3 bases. The CDR3 extends over 19 amino acids. Germline assignment: CDR1 DFQATT and CDR2 SNEGSKA (reference sequence).

This clonotype was counted only a few times. The genes are TRBV5-8 and TRBJ1-2; D is perhaps TRBD1 (6 bases). V lost 4 bases and J 7 bases, leaving 17 bases between the germline ends. Germline CDR1 is SGHTS and CDR2 is YDEGEE. The CDR3 has 14 residues. The CDR3 DNA is TGTGCCAGCAGCCCAGAAACAGGGCCCAGTGGCTACACCTTC. Its translation: CASSPETGPSGYTF.

Ten or more counts support this clonotype. The chain links TRBV3-1 to TRBJ2-1, with D possibly being TRBD2 (6 bases). Trimming pared 2 bases from V and 7 bases from J, leaving 18 bases between. The CDR3 has 16 residues. Per germline, CDR1 LGHDT and CDR2 YNNKEL (reference sequence). The CDR3 DNA reads TGTGCCAGCAGCCAAATCGTAGGAGGGCCGGGGAATGAGCAGTTCTTC. Residues: CASSQIVGGPGNEQFF.

The chain combines TRBV12-3 or TRBV12-4 with TRBJ1-2, with D tentatively TRBD1 (6 bases). Trimming removed 6 bases at V and 7 bases at J, with 12 bases between. The CDR3 runs 12 residues. The chain's CDR3 is CASRRQVGGYTF. In nucleotides, the CDR3 is TGTGCCAGCAGGCGACAGGTTGGTGGCTACACCTTC.